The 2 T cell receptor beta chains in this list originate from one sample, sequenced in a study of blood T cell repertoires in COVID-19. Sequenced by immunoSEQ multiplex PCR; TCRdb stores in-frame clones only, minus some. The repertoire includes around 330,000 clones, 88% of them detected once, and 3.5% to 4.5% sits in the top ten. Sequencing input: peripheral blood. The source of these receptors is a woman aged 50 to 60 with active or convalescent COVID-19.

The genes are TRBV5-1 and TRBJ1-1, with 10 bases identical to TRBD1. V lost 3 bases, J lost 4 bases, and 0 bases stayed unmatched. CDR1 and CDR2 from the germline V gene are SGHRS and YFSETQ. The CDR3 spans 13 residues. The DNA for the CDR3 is TGCGCCAGCAGCTGGACAGGGGGCACTGAAGCTTTCTTT. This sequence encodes CASSWTGGTEAFF.

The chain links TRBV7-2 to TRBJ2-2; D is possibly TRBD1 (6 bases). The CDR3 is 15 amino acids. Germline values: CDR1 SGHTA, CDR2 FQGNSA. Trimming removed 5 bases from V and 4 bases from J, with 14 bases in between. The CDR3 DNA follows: TGTGCCAGCAGCCTCACCCAGGGGAGCACCGGGGAGCTGTTTTTT. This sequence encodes CASSLTQGSTGELFF.